This T cell receptor (beta chain) was found in a study of blood T cell repertoires in COVID-19 (dated by TCRdb to about 2020). Regarding the study in general: The collaborator samples originated in the United States, Italy and Spain and spanned the acute and convalescent phases of COVID-19. Nearly every sample came with metadata listing a de-identified subject ID, COVID-19 status, age in years and sex. Where HLA class I and class II types were available, the types were taken from metadata supplied by the sample provider, not from assay-based typing. The dataset comprised deeply sampled blood TCRbeta repertoires from subjects exposed to, actively infected with, or recovered from COVID-19. The repertoires were made available in a free public database intended to serve as a resource for research on the immune response to SARS-CoV-2. Samples were obtained from the ongoing ImmuneRACE study (first 160 participants) and from about 1,300 subjects provided by 6 global collaborators. The material from the prospective study consisted of cDNA or gDNA derived from T cells, B-cell-depleted T cells, or PBMCs. Overall study outcomes, separate from this receptor: The quantity of clinical and demographic metadata differed by source and by participant and was supplied without curation.

TCRbeta CDR3 regions were amplified from genomic DNA by means of the immunoSEQ Assay, a bias-controlled multiplex PCR. The published analysis was carried out like this. Nucleated cell counts per sample were estimated from amplification of reference gene primers within the assay. To quantify the absolute abundance of each unique TCRbeta CDR3 rearrangement, sequence reads were collapsed and filtered. For each sample, productive Simpson clonality was calculated as the square root of Simpson's diversity index across productive rearrangements. TCRdb re-hosts the immuneACCESS table, in-frame sequences only. Its copies lack some clones; in the studies checked, an unresolved V gene accounts for under half of them, and the cause for the rest is not known. D and trimming come from the DNA, and the V and J calls and clone size come from that table. In all, the sample holds about 270,000 clones, and approximately 85% of those were seen once. The biggest ten clones account for around 10% of the sample.

As regards this clone: The specificity of this receptor is unknown. Qualities for individual bases were not recorded, and no much larger clone is one base off.

The germline V gene sets CDR1 to SGHRS and CDR2 to YFSETQ. Trimming accounts for 0 bases at V and 7 bases at J, while the number of junction bases matched to no gene is 9. The CDR3 covers 17 residues, taking in both the cysteine and the phenylalanine. Kept here is only the CDR3 DNA, which spans 51 bases and is read in frame from base 1. Whole blood was collected in K2EDTA tubes by collaborating institutions according to the institutions' own protocols. For TCRbeta analysis, collaborators shipped samples in one of three forms: frozen whole blood, isolated PBMCs, or DNA extracted from either of those sample types.

This clonotype was obtained from a woman aged 70-85 years with acute or convalescent COVID-19. The rearranged segments are TRBV5-1 and TRBJ2-1; 11 middle bases align to TRBD2. Sequences were obtained from peripheral blood. The CDR3 here reads CASSLGYTSGGSNEQFF. The nucleotide sequence is TGCGCCAGCAGCTTGGGGTACACTAGCGGGGGAAGTAATGAGCAGTTCTTC.